This TCR beta chain was sequenced for a study of blood T cells in healthy people across ages. Study observations and caveats: Higher diversity and more naive CD4+ cells were features of long-lived donors, compared to aged donors. Conclusively comparing naive with antigen-experienced cells was impossible with unsorted PBMCs. Diversity estimates drawn from one million T cells were deemed underestimates.

As for this clonotype: Its antigen is not identified.

From germline, CDR1 is ENHRY and CDR2 SYGVKD. Trimming took 2 bases from V and 3 from J; bases not matched to a gene: 5. The length of the CDR3 is 15 residues. A second PCR of 7 to 11 cycles used a sample-barcoded 5' primer and a J-beta primer mix. No fewer than 2.5 million CDR3-containing paired-end reads came from each sample. Each CDR3 protein gets one entry after TCRdb re-called the 5' RACE reads with MiXCR. This table holds about 640,000 distinct CDR3 sequences, 58% found once. This chain uses TRBV10-3 with TRBJ1-1; 8 nucleotides align to TRBD1. What was sequenced was blood. The source of this sequence is a man in his 60s in good health. CDR3 bases: TGTGCCATCAGTGAGCAGTCGACAGGGGACACTGAAGCTTTCTTT. Translating gives CAISEQSTGDTEAFF.